A single sample is the source of the 15 T cell receptor beta chains below, sequenced in a study of blood T cell repertoires in COVID-19. Method: immunoSEQ multiplex PCR; TCRdb's copy keeps in-frame clones and lacks some. Among tens of thousands of clones listed, approximately 83% were seen once. Sequencing was done on a sample of peripheral blood. The origin of the receptors is a man aged 50-60 years with COVID-19, enrolled during active disease.

The rearrangement links TRBV6-2 or TRBV6-3 to TRBJ2-6; no definite D call. This CDR3 has 14 residues. Trimming removed 5 bases from V and 0 bases from J, with 5 bases in between. Per germline, CDR1 MNHEY and CDR2 SVGEGT. The CDR3 protein is CASSEISGANVLTF. For the CDR3, the DNA is TGTGCCAGCAGTGAGATCTCTGGGGCCAACGTCCTGACTTTC.

The V and J genes are TRBV9 and TRBJ2-5; D may be TRBD1 (7 bases). This CDR3 is built from 16 residues. Trimming took 0 bases from V and 4 from J, leaving 16 bases between them. Per germline, CDR1 SGDLS and CDR2 YYNGEE. The CDR3 is CASSVGTRGAGETQYF. DNA of the CDR3: TGTGCCAGCAGCGTAGGAACCAGGGGGGCGGGAGAGACCCAGTACTTC.

This clone was seen once. The chain employs TRBV19 and TRBJ2-5; the match to TRBD1 covers 8 bases. Losses at the gene ends were 6 bases for V and 4 bases for J; bases not matched to a gene: 7. CDR3 size: 14 residues. The germline gives CDR1 LNHDA, CDR2 SQIVND (reference sequence). The CDR3 coding sequence is TGTGCCAGTAGCGACAGGGGTGCCGGAGAGACCCAGTACTTC. It codes for CASSDRGAGETQYF.

The chain joins TRBV7-9 to TRBJ2-4; D remains unclear. V gave up 3 bases and J gave up 6 bases, with 12 bases separating them. The CDR3 runs to 14 residues. In germline, CDR1 is SEHNR, CDR2 FQNEAQ (reference sequence). CDR3 nucleotides: TGTGCCAGCAGCTTTTCGGAGTCTGTAAACATTCAGTACTTC. Translated: CASSFSESVNIQYF.

The table lists this clone with a few counts. The chain has TRBV7-9 and TRBJ2-7; 8 nucleotides match TRBD1. Losses at the gene ends were 5 bases for V and 4 bases for J; bases not matched to a gene: 7. From germline, CDR1 is SEHNR and CDR2 FQNEAQ (reference sequence). The CDR3 extends over 14 amino acids. The CDR3 nucleotides read TGTGCCAGCAGCGCCCGGGGACAGGATTACGAGCAGTACTTC. It encodes CASSARGQDYEQYF.

The V gene is TRBV21-1, the J gene TRBJ2-7; TRBD1 is taken as the D call from the table, unchecked against the DNA. TRBV21-1 is a listed pseudogene. The CDR3 has 14 amino acids. CDR3 sequence reads: CASSNQPPAYEQYF. In DNA form, the CDR3 reads TGTGCCAGCAGCAACCAACCCCCAGCCTACGAGCAGTACTTC.

This rearrangement joins TRBV3-1 (or the pseudogene TRBV3-2) to TRBJ2-2; 7 bases line up with TRBD2. Germline CDR1 reads LGHDT; CDR2 reads YNNKEL (reference sequence). With 1 base clipped from V and 4 bases from J, the junction kept 3 bases outside the gene matches. The CDR3 is made up of 15 amino acids. CDR3 sequence reads: CASSQGGTITGELFF. Written as DNA, the CDR3 is TGTGCCAGCAGCCAAGGTGGGACTATCACCGGGGAGCTGTTTTTT.

The chain uses TRBV6-4 and TRBJ2-7; 9 bases fit TRBD2. The germline V gene encodes CDR1 MRHNA and CDR2 SNTAGT. With 2 bases clipped from V and 5 bases from J, the junction kept 19 bases outside the gene matches. The CDR3 sequence is 19 residues long. CDR3 loop: CASSDETSGPRLAYDEQYF. The CDR3 nucleotides read TGTGCCAGCAGTGACGAGACTAGCGGTCCGCGCCTGGCCTACGACGAGCAGTACTTC.

This sequence joins TRBV6-1 and TRBJ2-1, with D tentatively TRBD2 (6 bases). Deletions cut 3 bases from V and 6 bases from J, with 15 bases between. This CDR3 spans 15 amino acids. CDR1 and CDR2 from the germline V gene are MNHNS and SASEGT. The CDR3 DNA is TGTGCCAGCAGTGAGGGACTTAACCCTTTCAATGAGCAGTTCTTC. It translates to CASSEGLNPFNEQFF.

V is TRBV5-1 and J is TRBJ2-3, with D possibly matching TRBD2 (6 bases). The germline V gene encodes CDR1 SGHRS and CDR2 YFSETQ. With 0 bases removed from V and 4 bases from J, the gap between germline ends came to 12 bases. This CDR3 region has 15 residues. The CDR3 region has the DNA TGCGCCAGCAGCTTGGCCGCGTTAGCGGCAGATACGCAGTATTTT. Translating it yields CASSLAALAADTQYF.

This chain connects TRBV7-8 to TRBJ1-2; a possible D gene is TRBD1 (6 bases). Germline CDR1 and CDR2: SGHVS and FQNEAQ. The CDR3 length is 14 residues. V lost 5 bases and J lost 5, with 15 bases in between. CDR3 sequence: CASSPQGTAYGYTF. CDR3 nucleotides: TGTGCCAGCAGCCCCCAGGGGACGGCATATGGCTACACCTTC.

This clone was detected only once. The rearrangement uses TRBV19 and TRBJ1-4, with no clear D. Germline CDR1 and CDR2: LNHDA and SQIVND (reference sequence). CDR3 length: 14 residues. V was clipped by 7 bases and J by 3 bases, with 12 bases between them. The CDR3 spells CASKGGTANEKLFF. As DNA, the CDR3 is TGTGCCAGTAAGGGAGGCACAGCTAATGAAAAACTGTTTTTT.

The chain combines TRBV4-1 with TRBJ2-1, with 8 bases fitting TRBD2. This CDR3 contains 17 residues. The junction had 5 bases not matched to a gene; V was cut back by 1 base and J by 0 bases. The germline gives CDR1 MGHRA, CDR2 YSYEKL. CDR3 DNA: TGCGCCAGCAGCCAAGTTGGGACTAGGAGCTCCTACAATGAGCAGTTCTTC. Protein: CASSQVGTRSSYNEQFF.

DNA of the CDR3: TGTGCCAGCAGCCAAGTAGGGGTCGGCTCCTACAATGAGCAGTTCTTC. It specifies CASSQVGVGSYNEQFF. The chain uses TRBV14 and TRBJ2-1; D possibly corresponds to TRBD1 (5 bases). Germline CDR1 SGHDN, CDR2 FVKESK. The V gene lost 1 base and the J gene lost 0 bases, with 10 bases spanning the gap. The CDR3 has 16 amino acids.

This clone has a single count. The CDR3 region has the DNA TGTGCCAGCAGCCCCGGAGTAGCGGGATTAGACGAGCAGTACTTC. This translates into CASSPGVAGLDEQYF. The chain employs TRBV11-2 and TRBJ2-7, with TRBD2 matching over 8 bases. V shed 5 bases, J shed 5 bases, and the junction held 11 bases outside the gene matches. Germline CDR1 is SGHAT and CDR2 is FQNNGV. The CDR3 has 15 amino acids. The full variable domain, in which reference TRBV11-2 and TRBJ2-7 provide the parts outside the CDR3, is EAGVAQSPRYKIIEKRQSVAFWCNPISGHATLYWYQQILGQGPKLLIQFQNNGVVDDSQLPKDRFSAERLKGVDSTLKIQPAKLEDSAVYLCASSPGVAGLDEQYFGPGTRLTVT.